This TCR beta chain was profiled in a study of blood T cell repertoires in COVID-19. About the research overall: The cDNA or gDNA used as material had been derived from T cells, B-cell-depleted T cells, or PBMCs.

Germline loops: CDR1 ENHRY, CDR2 SYGVKD. Unmatched junction bases numbered 8, after V lost 4 bases and J lost 1 base. This CDR3 spans 16 amino acids. As processed by the authors: Reference gene primer amplification in the assay estimated nucleated cell counts. Some clones are missing from TCRdb's copy, which holds only in-frame ones; the method was immunoSEQ multiplex PCR. The V and J calls and the clone size are those of that table, but D and trimming were determined from the DNA. Here the sample spans some 280,000 clones, approximately 86% being singletons. This TCR derives from a woman aged 50 to 60 with active or convalescent COVID-19. The rearrangement joins TRBV10-3 to TRBJ2-3; 7 nucleotides align to TRBD2. The material sequenced was peripheral blood. CDR3 DNA: TGTGCCATCAGTGGATCGGCTAGCGGACGCACAGATACGCAGTATTTT. Its translation: CAISGSASGRTDTQYF.